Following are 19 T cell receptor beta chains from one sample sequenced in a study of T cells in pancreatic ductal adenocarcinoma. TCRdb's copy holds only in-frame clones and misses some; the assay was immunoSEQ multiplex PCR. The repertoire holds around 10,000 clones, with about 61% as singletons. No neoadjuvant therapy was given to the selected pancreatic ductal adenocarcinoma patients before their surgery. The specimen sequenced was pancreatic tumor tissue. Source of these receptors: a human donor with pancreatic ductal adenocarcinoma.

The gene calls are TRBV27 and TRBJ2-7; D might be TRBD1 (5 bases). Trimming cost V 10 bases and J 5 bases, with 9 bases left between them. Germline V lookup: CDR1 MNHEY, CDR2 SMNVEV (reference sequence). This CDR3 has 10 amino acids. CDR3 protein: CAKDNHEQYF. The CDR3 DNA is TGTGCCAAGGACAACCACGAGCAGTACTTC.

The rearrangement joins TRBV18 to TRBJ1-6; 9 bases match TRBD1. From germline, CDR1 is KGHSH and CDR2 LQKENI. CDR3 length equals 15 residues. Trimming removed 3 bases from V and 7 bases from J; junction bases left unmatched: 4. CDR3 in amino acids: CASSPTGTGNSPLHF. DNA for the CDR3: TGTGCCAGCTCACCCACCGGGACAGGGAATTCACCCCTCCACTTT.

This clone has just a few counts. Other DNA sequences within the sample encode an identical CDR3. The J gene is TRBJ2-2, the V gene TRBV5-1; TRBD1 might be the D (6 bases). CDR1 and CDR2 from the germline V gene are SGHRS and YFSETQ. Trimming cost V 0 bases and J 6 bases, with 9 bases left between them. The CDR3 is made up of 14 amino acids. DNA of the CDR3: TGCGCCAGCAGCTTGGCTAGGGGGTCCGGGGAGCTGTTTTTT. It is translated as CASSLARGSGELFF. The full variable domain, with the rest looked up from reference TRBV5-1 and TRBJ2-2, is KAGVTQTPRYLIKTRGQQVTLSCSPISGHRSVSWYQQTPGQGLQFLFEYFSETQRNKGNFPGRFSGRQFSNSRSEMNVSTLELGDSALYLCASSLARGSGELFFGEGSRLTVL.

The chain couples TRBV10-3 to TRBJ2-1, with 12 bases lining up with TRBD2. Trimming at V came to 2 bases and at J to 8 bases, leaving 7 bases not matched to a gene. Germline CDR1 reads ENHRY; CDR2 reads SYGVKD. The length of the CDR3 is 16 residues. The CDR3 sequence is CAISEPSGGAVYEQFF. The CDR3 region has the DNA TGTGCCATCAGTGAGCCTAGCGGGGGGGCCGTTTATGAGCAGTTCTTC.

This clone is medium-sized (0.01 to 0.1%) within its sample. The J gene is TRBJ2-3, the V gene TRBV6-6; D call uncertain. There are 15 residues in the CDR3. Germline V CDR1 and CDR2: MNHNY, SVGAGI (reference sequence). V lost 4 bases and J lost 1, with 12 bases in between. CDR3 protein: CASSSEGEGTDTQYF. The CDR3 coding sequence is TGTGCCAGCAGTTCAGAAGGCGAAGGCACAGATACGCAGTATTTT.

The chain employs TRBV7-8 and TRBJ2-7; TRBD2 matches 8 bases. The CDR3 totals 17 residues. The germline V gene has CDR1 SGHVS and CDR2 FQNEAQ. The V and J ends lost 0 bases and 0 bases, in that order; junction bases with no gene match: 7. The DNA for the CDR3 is TGTGCCAGCAGCTTAGCGCTTACTAGCGGAAGCTCCTACGAGCAGTACTTC. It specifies CASSLALTSGSSYEQYF.

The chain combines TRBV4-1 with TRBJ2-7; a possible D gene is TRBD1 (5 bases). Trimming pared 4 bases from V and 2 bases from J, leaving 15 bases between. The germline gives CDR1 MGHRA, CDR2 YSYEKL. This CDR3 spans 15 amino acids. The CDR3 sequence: CASSPQHRSPYEQYF. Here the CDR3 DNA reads TGCGCCAGCAGCCCCCAGCACAGGTCGCCCTACGAGCAGTACTTC.

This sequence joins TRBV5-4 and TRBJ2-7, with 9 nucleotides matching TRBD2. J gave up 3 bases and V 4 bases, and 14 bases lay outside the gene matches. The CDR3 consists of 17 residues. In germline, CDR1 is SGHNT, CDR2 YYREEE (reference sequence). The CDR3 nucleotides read TGTGCCAGCAGCGATAGGACAGCGGGGGGTTCATTCTACGAGCAGTACTTC. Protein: CASSDRTAGGSFYEQYF. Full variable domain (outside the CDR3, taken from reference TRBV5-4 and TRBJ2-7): ETGVTQSPTHLIKTRGQQVTLRCSSQSGHNTVSWYQQALGQGPQFIFQYYREEENGRGNFPPRFSGLQFPNYSSELNVNALELDDSALYLCASSDRTAGGSFYEQYFGPGTRLTVT.

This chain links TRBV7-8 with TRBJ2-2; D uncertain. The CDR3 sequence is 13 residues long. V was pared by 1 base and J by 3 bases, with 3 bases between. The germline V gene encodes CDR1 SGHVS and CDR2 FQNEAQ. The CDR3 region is CASSLVDTGELFF. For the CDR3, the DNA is TGTGCCAGCAGCTTAGTAGACACCGGGGAGCTGTTTTTT.

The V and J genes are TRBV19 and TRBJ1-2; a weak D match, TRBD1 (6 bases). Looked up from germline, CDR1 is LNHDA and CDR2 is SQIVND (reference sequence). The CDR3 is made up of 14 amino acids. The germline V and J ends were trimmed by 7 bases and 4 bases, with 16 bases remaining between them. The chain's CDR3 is CASKPPDRSYGYTF. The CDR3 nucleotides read TGTGCCAGTAAACCCCCCGACAGGAGCTATGGCTACACCTTC. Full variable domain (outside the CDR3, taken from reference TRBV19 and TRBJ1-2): DGGITQSPKYLFRKEGQNVTLSCEQNLNHDAMYWYRQDPGQGLRLIYYSQIVNDFQKGDIAEGYSVSREKKESFPLTVTSAQKNPTAFYLCASKPPDRSYGYTFGSGTRLTVV.

The CDR3 sequence is CASSHPLKNTEAFF. CDR3 DNA sequence: TGCGCCAGCAGCCATCCCCTTAAGAACACTGAAGCTTTCTTT. The chain recombines TRBV4-1 with TRBJ1-1; D is undetermined. Trimming removed 3 bases from V and 1 base from J, with 9 bases in between. Germline CDR1 and CDR2: MGHRA and YSYEKL. There are 14 residues in the CDR3.

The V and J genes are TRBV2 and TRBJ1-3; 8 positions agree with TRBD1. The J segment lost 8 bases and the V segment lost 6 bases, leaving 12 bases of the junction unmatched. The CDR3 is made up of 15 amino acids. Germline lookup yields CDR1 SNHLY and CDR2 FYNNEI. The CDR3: CASSDRGRGQDTIYF. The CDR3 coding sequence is TGTGCCAGCAGCGATCGGGGCAGGGGGCAGGACACCATATATTTT.

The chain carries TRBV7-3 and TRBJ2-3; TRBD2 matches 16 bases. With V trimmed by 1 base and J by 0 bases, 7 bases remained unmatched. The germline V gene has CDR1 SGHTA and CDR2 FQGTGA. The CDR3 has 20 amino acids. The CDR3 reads CASSLIPGTSGGASTDTQYF. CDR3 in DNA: TGTGCCAGCAGCTTAATTCCCGGGACTAGCGGGGGGGCTAGCACAGATACGCAGTATTTT.

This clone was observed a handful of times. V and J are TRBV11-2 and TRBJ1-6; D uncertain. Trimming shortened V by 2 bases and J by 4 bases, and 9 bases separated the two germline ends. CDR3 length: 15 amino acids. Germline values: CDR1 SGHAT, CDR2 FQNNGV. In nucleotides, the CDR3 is TGTGCCAGCAGCTTATCCGCGGAGTATAATTCACCCCTCCACTTT. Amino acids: CASSLSAEYNSPLHF.

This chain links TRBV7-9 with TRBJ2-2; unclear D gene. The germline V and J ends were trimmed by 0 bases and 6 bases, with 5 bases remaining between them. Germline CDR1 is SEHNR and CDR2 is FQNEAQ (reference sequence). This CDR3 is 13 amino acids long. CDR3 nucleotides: TGTGCCAGCAGCTTAGCTTCATCCGGGGAGCTGTTTTTT. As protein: CASSLASSGELFF.

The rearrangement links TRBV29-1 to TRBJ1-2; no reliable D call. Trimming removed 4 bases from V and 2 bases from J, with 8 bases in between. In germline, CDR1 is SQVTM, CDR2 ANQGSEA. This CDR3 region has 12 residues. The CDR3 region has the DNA TGCAGCGTTGCGGGCAGCAACTATGGCTACACCTTC. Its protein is CSVAGSNYGYTF.

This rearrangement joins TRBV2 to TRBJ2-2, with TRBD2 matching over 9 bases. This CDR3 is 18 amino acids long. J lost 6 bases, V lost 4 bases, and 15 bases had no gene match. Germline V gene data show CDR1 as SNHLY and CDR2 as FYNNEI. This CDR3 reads CASSGQGGGGRFAGELFF. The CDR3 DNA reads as TGTGCCAGCAGTGGGCAGGGCGGGGGGGGCCGGTTCGCCGGGGAGCTGTTTTTT.

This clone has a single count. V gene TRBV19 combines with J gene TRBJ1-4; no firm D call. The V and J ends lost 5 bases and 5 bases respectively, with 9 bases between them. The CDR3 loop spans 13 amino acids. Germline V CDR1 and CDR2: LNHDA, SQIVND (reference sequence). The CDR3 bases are TGTGCCAGTAGTCGCACAGAGAATGAAAAACTGTTTTTT. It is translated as CASSRTENEKLFF.

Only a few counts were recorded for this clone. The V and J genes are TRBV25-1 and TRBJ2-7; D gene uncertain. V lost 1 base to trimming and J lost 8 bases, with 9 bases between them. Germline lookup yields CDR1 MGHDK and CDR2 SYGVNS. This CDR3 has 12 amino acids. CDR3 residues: CASSESPTKQYF. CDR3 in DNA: TGTGCCAGCAGTGAATCCCCGACCAAGCAGTACTTC.